This passage covers 11 T cell receptor beta chains from one sample sequenced in a study of T cell responses to AZD1222 COVID-19 vaccine. Clones were read by immunoSEQ multiplex PCR, and TCRdb kept only the in-frame ones, dropping some. The sample carries about 150,000 clones, just over 90% recorded once. Sequencing used peripheral blood, obtained on day 0 of AZD1222 vaccination. The receptor set was obtained from an adult in good health.

The chain has TRBV7-6 and TRBJ2-5, with no clear D. The CDR3 consists of 14 residues. CDR1 SGHVS and CDR2 FNYEAQ come from the germline V gene. Trimming took off 5 bases at V and 2 bases at J, with 12 bases between the two ends. DNA of the CDR3: TGTGCCAGCAGCCCGCTAGGTCGGCAAGAGACCCAGTACTTC. It codes for CASSPLGRQETQYF.

The chain couples TRBV3-1 (or the pseudogene TRBV3-2) to TRBJ2-7; D remains ambiguous. Per the germline V gene, CDR1 is LGHDT and CDR2 is YNNKEL (reference sequence). This CDR3 has 11 amino acids. V was pared by 3 bases and J by 3 bases, with 3 bases between. CDR3 in amino acids: CASSHYYEQYF. The CDR3 bases are TGTGCCAGCAGCCACTACTACGAGCAGTACTTC.

The chain is built from TRBV6-2 or TRBV6-3 and TRBJ2-1, with unresolved D. The germline CDR1 and CDR2 sequences are MNHEY and SVGEGT. This CDR3 contains 16 residues. The ends were cut back, 6 bases at V and 5 bases at J, with 20 bases in the middle. The CDR3 reads CASSSPIAVFNNEQFF. The CDR3 DNA sequence: TGTGCCAGCAGCTCCCCAATTGCGGTATTTAACAATGAGCAGTTCTTC.

This chain's CDR3 is CASSSIPYEQYF. CDR3 DNA: TGTGCCAGCAGCTCGATCCCCTACGAGCAGTACTTC. The rearrangement uses TRBV3-1 (or the pseudogene TRBV3-2) and TRBJ2-7; D call uncertain. Germline CDR1 and CDR2: LGHDT and YNNKEL (reference sequence). The CDR3 length is 12 residues. Trimming cost V 5 bases and J 2 bases, with 7 bases left between them.

The rearrangement uses TRBV2 and TRBJ1-5; a possible D gene is TRBD1 (5 bases). CDR1 is SNHLY and CDR2 is FYNNEI in the germline V gene. V lost 3 bases and J 8 bases, leaving 8 bases between the germline ends. This CDR3 region has 12 residues. The CDR3 protein is CASSELGEPQHF. The CDR3 DNA reads as TGTGCCAGCAGTGAGCTGGGGGAGCCCCAGCATTTT.

V and J are TRBV6-5 and TRBJ1-5; D call uncertain. This CDR3 contains 14 residues. CDR1 is MNHEY and CDR2 is SVGAGI in the germline V gene. The V gene lost 2 bases and the J gene lost 2 bases, with 7 bases spanning the gap. CDR3 residues: CASSYGWGNQPQHF. In DNA form, the CDR3 reads TGTGCCAGCAGTTACGGCTGGGGCAATCAGCCCCAGCATTTT.

The rearrangement joins TRBV5-1 to TRBJ1-4; D unresolved. The CDR3 extends over 14 amino acids. Germline assignment: CDR1 SGHRS and CDR2 YFSETQ. The V and J ends lost 0 bases and 12 bases respectively, with 15 bases between them. The CDR3 here is CASSLDNLFSELFF. The CDR3 region has the DNA TGCGCCAGCAGCTTGGACAACCTTTTCTCAGAACTGTTTTTT.

V and J are TRBV5-1 and TRBJ1-1; D not resolved. The CDR3 runs to 13 residues. Trimming left V 4 bases short and J 7 bases short, with 14 bases between. The germline V gene has CDR1 SGHRS and CDR2 YFSETQ. The CDR3 DNA reads as TGCGCCAGCAGCACCCAGAGCCCGGGTGAAGCTTTCTTT. Its protein is CASSTQSPGEAFF.

The table lists this clone with a count of one. J is TRBJ2-1 and V is TRBV19, with unresolved D. Germline lookup yields CDR1 LNHDA and CDR2 SQIVND (reference sequence). There are 14 residues in the CDR3. Deletions cut 0 bases from V and 7 bases from J, with 10 bases between. In nucleotides, the CDR3 is TGTGCCAGTAGTATAGACAGTGATAGGAATGAGCAGTTCTTC. Protein product: CASSIDSDRNEQFF.

V is TRBV7-3 and J is TRBJ2-5; 9 nucleotides agree with TRBD2. The CDR3 is 16 residues long. Germline lookup yields CDR1 SGHTA and CDR2 FQGTGA. Trimming cost V 1 base and J 9 bases; bases outside gene matches: 12. This chain's CDR3 is CASSLKAGGTSSAQYF. CDR3 nucleotide sequence: TGTGCCAGCAGCTTAAAAGCGGGGGGCACCTCATCGGCCCAGTACTTC.

The rearrangement uses TRBV5-4 and TRBJ1-1; D unclear. CDR3 length equals 15 residues. Per germline, CDR1 SGHNT and CDR2 YYREEE (reference sequence). Trimming cost V 3 bases and J 2 bases, with 14 bases left between them. The CDR3 loop is CASSYYGSINTEAFF. The CDR3 DNA is TGTGCCAGCAGCTACTACGGGTCAATCAACACTGAAGCTTTCTTT.